The 28 T cell receptor beta chains listed next were all sequenced from one sample in a study of T cell responses to AZD1222 COVID-19 vaccine. Produced via immunoSEQ multiplex PCR; TCRdb's table is partial and in-frame only. The profile shows about 78,000 clones, roughly 80% of them singletons. Material: peripheral blood, obtained on day 0 of AZD1222 vaccination. The receptors derive from an adult in good health.

The chain combines TRBV21-1 with TRBJ2-7; the listed D gene, TRBD2, was not tested against the DNA. TRBV21-1 is labeled a pseudogene. CDR3 size: 15 residues. In nucleotides, the CDR3 is TGTGCCAGCAGCATCGTGACTAGCGGGACCTACGAGCAGTACTTC. Its translation is CASSIVTSGTYEQYF.

V gene TRBV7-6 combines with J gene TRBJ2-2, with 8 bases matching TRBD1. J was trimmed by 1 base and V by 5 bases; bases with no gene match: 6. Germline loops: CDR1 SGHVS, CDR2 FNYEAQ. This CDR3 comprises 16 residues. CDR3 sequence reads: CASSRAGTGNTGELFF. CDR3 sequence (DNA): TGTGCCAGCAGCCGAGCCGGGACAGGGAACACCGGGGAGCTGTTTTTT. Full variable domain (remainder filled in from reference TRBV7-6 and TRBJ2-2): GAGVSQSPRYKVTKRGQDVALRCDPISGHVSLYWYRQALGQGPEFLTYFNYEAQQDKSGLPNDRFSAERPEGSISTLTIQRTEQRDSAMYRCASSRAGTGNTGELFFGEGSRLTVL.

This chain uses TRBV19 with TRBJ1-2; 7 bases match TRBD1. The CDR3 covers 13 residues. The V and J ends lost 8 bases and 8 bases, in that order; junction bases with no gene match: 11. CDR1 and CDR2 from the germline V gene are LNHDA and SQIVND (reference sequence). The CDR3 DNA is TGTGCCAGTGGACTACAGGGGACTGGAGGCTACACCTTC. Amino acids: CASGLQGTGGYTF.

V is TRBV6-5 and J is TRBJ1-4; D is possibly TRBD1 (5 bases). V lost 4 bases, J lost 5 bases, and 17 bases lay in between. CDR3 size: 16 residues. Germline values: CDR1 MNHEY, CDR2 SVGAGI. As DNA, the CDR3 is TGTGCCAGCAGTTCCGCCCCAGGGAGCAGAAATGAAAAACTGTTTTTT. As protein: CASSSAPGSRNEKLFF.

CDR3 region: CASSLLGGSGDSPLHF. The CDR3 DNA is TGTGCCAGCAGCTTATTGGGTGGTTCGGGAGATTCACCCCTCCACTTT. This chain connects TRBV7-8 to TRBJ1-6; the D is unclear. The germline CDR1 and CDR2 sequences are SGHVS and FQNEAQ. The CDR3 sequence is 16 residues long. V dropped 2 bases and J dropped 8 bases, with 16 bases sitting between them.

J is TRBJ1-3 and V is TRBV4-2, with D tentatively TRBD1 (5 bases). This CDR3 has 16 amino acids. Trimming cost V 1 base and J 4 bases, with 14 bases left between them. Germline loops: CDR1 LGHNA, CDR2 YNFKEQ. The CDR3 coding sequence is TGTGCCAGCAGCCAAGTCCTAGGGGTCTCGGGAAACACCATATATTTT. Protein: CASSQVLGVSGNTIYF.

The J gene is TRBJ1-3, the V gene TRBV4-2; D gene uncertain. CDR1 LGHNA and CDR2 YNFKEQ come from the germline V gene. The CDR3 loop spans 16 amino acids. The V end lost 4 bases, the J end lost 4 bases, and 17 bases lay between the germline ends. This CDR3 reads CASSPRAQSGGNTIYF. CDR3 coding DNA: TGTGCCAGCAGCCCCCGGGCCCAATCGGGAGGAAACACCATATATTTT.

The V call is TRBV6-6, the J call TRBJ1-6; D is undetermined. Germline V gene lookup returns CDR1 MNHNY and CDR2 SVGAGI (reference sequence). With 2 bases removed from V and 6 bases from J, the gap between germline ends came to 5 bases. This CDR3 is built from 13 residues. The CDR3 DNA reads as TGTGCCAGCAGTTACAATCCTAATTCACCCCTCCACTTT. It codes for CASSYNPNSPLHF.

Concerning this clone itself: The sample has other DNA sequences that encode this CDR3 too. The chain uses TRBV19 and TRBJ1-5; tentative D call: TRBD1 (5 bases). CDR1 is LNHDA and CDR2 is SQIVND in the germline V gene (reference sequence). The length of the CDR3 is 12 residues. V lost 3 bases to trimming and J lost 6 bases, with 6 bases between them. The chain's CDR3 is CASSIGGQPQHF. The CDR3 region has the DNA TGTGCCAGTAGTATTGGGGGTCAGCCCCAGCATTTT.

This chain uses TRBV5-4 with TRBJ1-3, with a possible D match to TRBD1 (6 bases). Germline assignment: CDR1 SGHNT and CDR2 YYREEE (reference sequence). This CDR3 contains 16 residues. V lost 0 bases, J lost 4 bases, and 14 bases lay in between. The CDR3 nucleotides read TGTGCCAGCAGCTTGGAAACAGGGCCAGGAGGAAACACCATATATTTT. Protein sequence: CASSLETGPGGNTIYF. Full variable domain (outside the CDR3, taken from reference TRBV5-4 and TRBJ1-3): ETGVTQSPTHLIKTRGQQVTLRCSSQSGHNTVSWYQQALGQGPQFIFQYYREEENGRGNFPPRFSGLQFPNYSSELNVNALELDDSALYLCASSLETGPGGNTIYFGEGSWLTVV.

The rearrangement joins TRBV5-5 to TRBJ2-7; D is possibly TRBD1 or TRBD2 (5 bases each). This CDR3 has 16 amino acids. Trimming cost V 0 bases and J 3 bases, with 16 bases left between them. The germline gives CDR1 SGHKS, CDR2 YYEKEE (reference sequence). CDR3 DNA: TGTGCCAGCAGCTTGGCCTTAGTGGCAGGGAGCTACGAGCAGTACTTC. Protein sequence: CASSLALVAGSYEQYF. Full variable domain (remainder filled in from reference TRBV5-5 and TRBJ2-7): DAGVTQSPTHLIKTRGQQVTLRCSPISGHKSVSWYQQVLGQGPQFIFQYYEKEERGRGNFPDRFSARQFPNYSSELNVNALLLGDSALYLCASSLALVAGSYEQYFGPGTRLTVT.

The CDR3 spells CASSLAGTNTQYF. DNA of the CDR3: TGTGCCAGCAGCTTAGCGGGGACTAATACGCAGTATTTT. This sequence joins TRBV11-2 and TRBJ2-3; 7 bases fit TRBD2. The CDR3 sequence is 13 residues long. Germline trimming cut 1 base from V and 7 bases from J; bases unmatched to any gene: 2. Looked up from germline, CDR1 is SGHAT and CDR2 is FQNNGV. The full variable domain, completed using reference TRBV11-2 and TRBJ2-3, is EAGVAQSPRYKIIEKRQSVAFWCNPISGHATLYWYQQILGQGPKLLIQFQNNGVVDDSQLPKDRFSAERLKGVDSTLKIQPAKLEDSAVYLCASSLAGTNTQYFGPGTRLTVL.

The chain joins TRBV7-9 to TRBJ1-4; TRBD1 agrees at 7 bases. There are 14 residues in the CDR3. Germline lookup yields CDR1 SEHNR and CDR2 FQNEAQ (reference sequence). Germline trimming cut 5 bases from V and 4 bases from J; bases unmatched to any gene: 4. CDR3 sequence reads: CASSGDSLNEKLFF. For the CDR3, the DNA is TGTGCCAGCAGCGGGGACAGCCTTAATGAAAAACTGTTTTTT.

V and J are TRBV3-1 (or the pseudogene TRBV3-2) and TRBJ2-3, with TRBD2 as a possible D gene (6 bases). The CDR3 length is 15 residues. CDR1 and CDR2 from the germline V gene are LGHDT and YNNKEL (reference sequence). The V end lost 4 bases, the J end lost 3 bases, and 14 bases lay between the germline ends. The CDR3 nucleotides are TGTGCCAGCAGCCCACGTAGCGGAGTGACAGATACGCAGTATTTT. This translates into CASSPRSGVTDTQYF.

The V call is TRBV3-1 (or the pseudogene TRBV3-2), the J call TRBJ1-2, with a tentative D call TRBD1 (5 bases). The length of the CDR3 is 14 residues. CDR1 LGHDT and CDR2 YNNKEL come from the germline V gene (reference sequence). V lost 8 bases and J lost 0, with 13 bases in between. The CDR3 DNA reads TGTGCCAGCCAGGGTGGACCCCCTAACTATGGCTACACCTTC. Translating it yields CASQGGPPNYGYTF.

The V and J genes are TRBV19 and TRBJ2-3, with TRBD1 matching 10 bases. V was pared by 4 bases and J by 6 bases, with 10 bases of the junction left unmatched. This CDR3 comprises 16 residues. CDR1 is LNHDA, CDR2 SQIVND, per germline (reference sequence). Here the CDR3 DNA reads TGTGCCAGTAGTACCCCCATGGGACAGGGGACGGATACGCAGTATTTT. It encodes CASSTPMGQGTDTQYF. The variable domain in full, completed from reference TRBV19 and TRBJ2-3, reads DGGITQSPKYLFRKEGQNVTLSCEQNLNHDAMYWYRQDPGQGLRLIYYSQIVNDFQKGDIAEGYSVSREKKESFPLTVTSAQKNPTAFYLCASSTPMGQGTDTQYFGPGTRLTVL.

The chain uses TRBV19 and TRBJ2-1; the D gene is possibly TRBD2 (6 bases). The length of the CDR3 is 15 residues. Trimming stripped 0 bases from V and 5 bases from J, with 11 bases between. CDR1 is LNHDA and CDR2 is SQIVND in the germline V gene (reference sequence). CDR3 DNA: TGTGCCAGTAGTATAGAGGGTGGGACTCACAATGAGCAGTTCTTC. The encoded protein is CASSIEGGTHNEQFF. Full variable domain (rest looked up from reference TRBV19 and TRBJ2-1): DGGITQSPKYLFRKEGQNVTLSCEQNLNHDAMYWYRQDPGQGLRLIYYSQIVNDFQKGDIAEGYSVSREKKESFPLTVTSAQKNPTAFYLCASSIEGGTHNEQFFGPGTRLTVL.

CDR3 bases: TGTGCCAGTAGTCTGACAGGGTTCCAAGAGACCCAGTACTTC. This codes for CASSLTGFQETQYF. The chain uses TRBV19 and TRBJ2-5, with TRBD1 matching over 7 bases. CDR1 and CDR2 (germline): LNHDA, SQIVND (reference sequence). The length of the CDR3 is 14 residues. V gave up 5 bases and J gave up 1 base; unmatched junction bases: 4.

This clone was seen just once. The chain uses TRBV6-2 or TRBV6-3 and TRBJ2-3; 9 nucleotides agree with TRBD1. Germline V gene data show CDR1 as MNHEY and CDR2 as SVGEGT. V was pared by 5 bases and J by 4 bases, with 7 bases of the junction left unmatched. CDR3 length equals 15 residues. CDR3 nucleotide sequence: TGTGCCAGCAGTAAGGGACAGGGAAGGGCAGATACGCAGTATTTT. Its protein is CASSKGQGRADTQYF.

The chain links TRBV24-1 to TRBJ2-1; TRBD1 matches at 9 bases. This CDR3 has 16 residues. The V gene's germline CDR1 is KGHDR and CDR2 SFDVKD. V shed 0 bases, J shed 2 bases, and the junction held 1 base outside the gene matches. The CDR3, as DNA: TGTGCCACCAGTGATTTGAGGGACAGGGCCTACAATGAGCAGTTCTTC. The encoded protein is CATSDLRDRAYNEQFF.

J is TRBJ1-2 and V is TRBV4-1, with TRBD1 matching 9 bases. V lost 0 bases to trimming and J lost 1 base; unmatched junction nucleotides: 3. The CDR3 consists of 16 residues. CDR1 and CDR2 (germline): MGHRA, YSYEKL. CDR3 DNA: TGCGCCAGCAGCCAAGATACAGGGGGCAGTAACTATGGCTACACCTTC. This codes for CASSQDTGGSNYGYTF.

This chain joins TRBV4-2 and TRBJ1-2, with 8 bases matching TRBD1. Germline-derived CDR1 and CDR2 are LGHNA and YNFKEQ. Trimming at V came to 4 bases and at J to 8 bases, leaving 6 bases not matched to a gene. CDR3 length: 13 residues. CDR3 sequence (DNA): TGTGCCAGCAGCCCGGACAGGGAGGGCGGCTACACCTTC. Its protein product is CASSPDREGGYTF.

The chain recombines TRBV4-2 with TRBJ1-6; D not certain. This CDR3 spans 16 amino acids. Germline V gene sequence: CDR1 LGHNA, CDR2 YNFKEQ. The ends were cut back, 0 bases at V and 0 bases at J, with 6 bases in the middle. CDR3 nucleotides: TGTGCCAGCAGCCAAGAGCTGAGCTCCTATAATTCACCCCTCCACTTT. Translation: CASSQELSSYNSPLHF.

This clone was picked up many times. In nucleotides, the CDR3 is TGTGCCAGCAGCTTAGGTAACACCGGGACAGAGAATGAAAAACTGTTTTTT. Protein product: CASSLGNTGTENEKLFF. J is TRBJ1-4 and V is TRBV7-6, with TRBD1 matching 7 bases. This CDR3 contains 17 residues. J lost 5 bases, V lost 1 base, and 10 bases had no gene match. Germline V gene sequence: CDR1 SGHVS, CDR2 FNYEAQ.

This clone showed up just once. The V and J genes are TRBV7-2 and TRBJ2-5; D might be TRBD1 or TRBD2, each matching 5 bases. This CDR3 region has 14 residues. Germline CDR1 and CDR2: SGHTA and FQGNSA. The V end was cut by 5 bases, the J end by 3 bases, with 13 bases between. Written as DNA, the CDR3 is TGTGCCAGCAGCCCCGGGGACCGCAAAGAGACCCAGTACTTC. Amino acids: CASSPGDRKETQYF.

The rearrangement uses TRBV6-4 and TRBJ2-6; a weak D match, TRBD2 (6 bases). Trimming shortened V by 6 bases and J by 0 bases, and 12 bases separated the two germline ends. The CDR3 runs to 16 residues. The germline gives CDR1 MRHNA, CDR2 SNTAGT. DNA for the CDR3: TGTGCCAGCAGCGCGGACGGGAGCTCTGGGGCCAACGTCCTGACTTTC. Residues: CASSADGSSGANVLTF.

V and J are TRBV6-5 and TRBJ2-7; TRBD1 is a possible D gene (6 bases). Deletions cut 5 bases from V and 0 bases from J, with 11 bases between. The CDR3 is 14 amino acids. In germline, CDR1 is MNHEY, CDR2 SVGAGI. In nucleotides, the CDR3 is TGTGCCAGCAGTCTCTGGGACACCTCCTACGAGCAGTACTTC. It translates to CASSLWDTSYEQYF.

The genes are TRBV30 and TRBJ1-4; TRBD1 matches at 11 bases. The CDR3 totals 14 residues. Germline CDR1 is GTSNPN and CDR2 is SVGIG (reference sequence). Trimming took 3 bases from V and 7 from J; bases not matched to a gene: 4. The CDR3 DNA is TGTGCCTGGAGAATCGGGACAGGGGGTGAAAAACTGTTTTTT. It specifies CAWRIGTGGEKLFF.